This paragraph reports one T cell receptor beta chain. The data were obtained in a study of siplizumab effects on memory and regulatory T cells. Profiled with immunoSEQ multiplex PCR; TCRdb holds only in-frame clones, not every one. Altogether fewer than 120,000 clones are present, just under 95% being singletons, with the ten largest covering about 1.5%. Looked up from germline, CDR1 is LNHDA and CDR2 is SQIVND (reference sequence). The CDR3 loop spans 16 amino acids. V lost 6 bases to trimming and J lost 0 bases, with 14 bases between them. The clonotype comes from a human donor in good health. What was sequenced was CD4+ T cells sorted from blood. This chain uses TRBV19 with TRBJ2-2; weak D call: TRBD2 (5 bases). In DNA form, the CDR3 reads TGTGCCAGTAGCAACCCCTACGGGACGAACACCGGGGAGCTGTTTTTT. This translates into CASSNPYGTNTGELFF. Together with reference TRBV19 and TRBJ2-2, the CDR3 gives the full variable domain: DGGITQSPKYLFRKEGQNVTLSCEQNLNHDAMYWYRQDPGQGLRLIYYSQIVNDFQKGDIAEGYSVSREKKESFPLTVTSAQKNPTAFYLCASSNPYGTNTGELFFGEGSRLTVL.